This T cell receptor beta chain was sequenced during a study of T cell responses to AZD1222 COVID-19 vaccine (dated by TCRdb to the early 2020s). Regarding the complete study: TCR sequencing was performed for about 250 trial participants, of whom about 200 were given two doses of AZD1222 and around 25 were given two doses of MenACWY control vaccine. Enrollment into the trials was organized by age into subgroups of 18-55, 56-69 and 70-plus years, and those subgroups contained roughly 150, 30 and 60 TCR-sequenced participants, respectively. The study at large found these results: Spike-specific TCR breadth and depth rose significantly after two AZD1222 doses compared with day 0 and with MenACWY recipients. Participants were mostly white British and included more females than males, and it was suggested by the authors that clonal diversity may have been underestimated. CD4 TCRs associated with the vaccine covered the entire spike protein, and the dominant responses were in regions 160-218 and 743-854. The 56-69-year group was small, and its depth increase did not reach significance, likely because of low power. Because no day 14 peak-response samples were available, repertoires were characterized only after the peak T cell response. Reportedly, almost half of the unique spike-specific TCRs recognized epitopes lying outside the regions that are mutated in the B.1.351 and B.1.1.7 variants. Conclusions about previously exposed vaccinees are limited because only a handful of AZD1222 recipients were SARS-CoV-2 seropositive at baseline.

CDR3 length: 13 amino acids, cysteine to phenylalanine. Of all the DNA, just the CDR3 is kept, 39 bases in frame from base 1. V is cut by 3 bases and J by 8 bases, and the space between the germline ends is 14 bases. CDR1 and CDR2 (GTSNPN, SVGIG) derive from the germline V gene (reference sequence). Per the publication, the time point label means: baseline before first vaccination. The treatment or condition label corresponds to: meningococcal conjugate vaccine given as trial control. Vaccinee samples were obtained from the UK trials COV001 and COV002, which included a single-blind randomized controlled phase 2/3 trial of AZD1222 (ChAdOx1 nCoV-19) in healthy adults. Trial participant PBMC samples were collected at day 0 and day 28 after the second dose for TCRbeta chain sequencing. The CDR3 regions of human TCRbeta chains were analyzed by immunosequencing. Per the authors' processing: TCRs in the repertoires were matched against a reference library of SARS-CoV-2-specific TCRs that had been generated with the MIRA antigen-specificity platform. Breadth was defined as the fraction of unique TCRs that were SARS-CoV-2-associated, and depth was defined as the fraction of total T cells that were SARS-CoV-2-associated. Using the MIRA data, each spike-specific TCR was assigned both to the spike region to which the TCR was reactive and to a CD4 or CD8 class. Log10-transformed breadth and depth values were compared by one-way ANOVA with Sidak's multiple comparisons tests. TCRdb retrieved this table from immuneACCESS and kept in-frame rearrangements only. Not all clones are present; in checked studies, unresolved V genes account for under half, and no reason is known for the remainder. D and trimming come from the DNA, and the V and J calls and clone size come from that table. Recorded for this sample are fewer than 55,000 clones; approximately 79% of them occurred a single time. The biggest ten clones account for about 20% of the sample.

Concerning this clone: Its antigen is still unknown. The sample holds no much larger clone one base away, and base qualities are not on file.

Sequenced material: peripheral blood, taken on day 0 of MenACWY control vaccination. The receptor's source is an adult in good health. This chain joins TRBV30 to TRBJ1-5; too little of a D gene remains to name it. The DNA sequence follows: TGTGCCTGGAGGGAGAGTGGTGGGAAGCCCCAGCATTTT. Translated, this gives CAWRESGGKPQHF.